This T cell receptor beta chain emerged from a study of T cell repertoires in cytomegalovirus infection. Study-wide context: Public TCR beta signatures indicated both CMV infection and matching HLA type. Overall study findings and caveats: HLA-C-restricted, CMV-specific TCR beta clonotypes were dominant ex vivo.

As regards this clonotype: Its target is unknown.

TCRdb re-called the reads with MiXCR, one entry per CDR3 protein. In the table there are roughly 860,000 distinct CDR3 sequences, approximately 29% of which are singletons. CDR1 is MNHNS, CDR2 SASEGT, per germline. CDR3 length: 15 amino acids. With 4 bases removed from V and 3 bases from J, the gap between germline ends came to 16 bases. The chain has TRBV6-1 and TRBJ2-7, with a possible D match to TRBD2 (6 bases). The specimen comprised cultured CD8+ T cells from PBMCs, sampled from culture after CMV antigen stimulation. The sequence was collected from a human donor in good health (CMV status not recorded). Some clones in this sample may be carry-over from other donors' samples. CDR3: CASSGDLTHFYEQYF. The CDR3 DNA sequence: TGTGCCAGCAGTGGGGACTTAACCCACTTCTACGAGCAGTACTTC.